The 8 T cell receptor beta chains below all came from one sample that was sequenced in a study of a mutant IDH1 vaccine in newly diagnosed glioma. This sample's time point: week 47, end of study. One vaccine dose held 300 ug of mutant IDH1 20-mer peptide and came with topical imiquimod. Data came from immunoSEQ multiplex PCR; TCRdb stores just in-frame clones and leaves some out. The sample holds about 84,000 clones, approximately 75% seen once. For these receptors, no antigen is known. Specimen: PBMCs, collected from a glioma patient whose treatment included an IDH1 peptide vaccine. Every receptor here comes from a man aged 35-49 years with glioma.

J is TRBJ2-7 and V is TRBV5-6; weak D call: TRBD2 (5 bases). V was cut by 5 bases and J by 7 bases, with 19 bases left in between. The germline CDR1 and CDR2 sequences are SGHDT and YYEEEE. The CDR3 is 14 amino acids. CDR3 DNA sequence: TGTGCCAGCAGTGCTTACGGGAAAAAAGGGGAGCAGTACTTC. Amino acids: CASSAYGKKGEQYF.

V usage is TRBV13 and J usage is TRBJ2-1; 9 nucleotides align to TRBD1. CDR3 length equals 15 residues. Per germline, CDR1 PRHDT and CDR2 FYEKMQ (reference sequence). The trim removed 5 bases at V and 2 bases at J, leaving 4 bases unmatched. The CDR3 nucleotides are TGTGCCAGCAGCCCGGGACAGGGAGCCTACAATGAGCAGTTCTTC. Translation: CASSPGQGAYNEQFF.

The rearrangement joins TRBV9 to TRBJ1-1, with D unresolved. Deletions cut 0 bases from V and 6 bases from J, with 15 bases between. Germline CDR1 is SGDLS and CDR2 is YYNGEE. The CDR3 runs to 15 residues. The CDR3 DNA reads TGTGCCAGCAGCGTAGGGACTTCGATGGGAGCTGAAGCTTTCTTT. Encoded protein: CASSVGTSMGAEAFF.

The chain carries TRBV10-3 and TRBJ2-7, with D possibly matching TRBD2 (5 bases). The V gene lost 4 bases and the J gene lost 2 bases, with 9 bases spanning the gap. CDR3 length: 13 amino acids. Per germline, CDR1 ENHRY and CDR2 SYGVKD. For the CDR3, the DNA is TGTGCCATCAGTGGGACTGGGGCCTACGAGCAGTACTTC. As protein: CAISGTGAYEQYF.

This rearrangement joins TRBV11-3 to TRBJ2-2, with D tentatively TRBD1 (5 bases). With 7 bases removed from V and 5 bases from J, the gap between germline ends came to 8 bases. This CDR3 is built from 12 residues. Germline values: CDR1 SGHNT, CDR2 YENEEA. In DNA form, the CDR3 reads TGTGCCAGCATGGCAGGGACCGGGGAGCTGTTTTTT. Protein product: CASMAGTGELFF.

The chain joins TRBV7-2 to TRBJ2-3; no definite D call. V shed 5 bases and J shed 7 bases, with 10 bases lying between them. This CDR3 region has 12 residues. Per germline, CDR1 SGHTA and CDR2 FQGNSA. CDR3 bases: TGTGCCAGCAGCCGACCCGTAAATACGCAGTATTTT. It codes for CASSRPVNTQYF. Looking up the rest from reference TRBV7-2 and TRBJ2-3 gives the full variable domain: GAGVSQSPSNKVTEKGKDVELRCDPISGHTALYWYRQSLGQGLEFLIYFQGNSAPDKSGLPSDRFSAERTGGSVSTLTIQRTQQEDSAVYLCASSRPVNTQYFGPGTRLTVL.

Comment on this clone: Its ends do not fully match the called genes, so a read error is possible. The V call is TRBV5-5, the J call TRBJ2-6, with D tentatively TRBD1 (6 bases). CDR3 length equals 15 residues. Germline V lookup: CDR1 SGHKS, CDR2 YYEKEE (reference sequence). The DNA of the CDR3 is TGTGCCAGCAGGTTGGGACAAGCAGGGGCCAACGTCCTGACTTTC. It codes for CASRLGQAGANVLTF. Looking up the rest from reference TRBV5-5 and TRBJ2-6 gives the full variable domain: DAGVTQSPTHLIKTRGQQVTLRCSPISGHKSVSWYQQVLGQGPQFIFQYYEKEERGRGNFPDRFSARQFPNYSSELNVNALLLGDSALYLCASRLGQAGANVLTFGAGSRLTVL.

The rearrangement uses TRBV10-3 and TRBJ2-2, with TRBD1 identical over 7 bases. Germline CDR1 is ENHRY and CDR2 is SYGVKD. The J segment lost 3 bases and the V segment lost 6 bases, leaving 4 bases of the junction unmatched. The CDR3 loop spans 14 amino acids. In nucleotides, the CDR3 is TGTGCCATCAGCGACAGGGTGGACACCGGGGAGCTGTTTTTT. This sequence encodes CAISDRVDTGELFF.